These T cell receptor beta chains were read from a single sample in a study of type 1 and type 2 diabetes patients. TCRdb reprocessed the multiplex PCR reads via MiXCR and lists one record per CDR3 protein. The repertoire includes 250,000 or so distinct CDR3 sequences, roughly 50% of them detected once, and roughly 15% sits in the top ten. Sequenced sample: peripheral blood mononuclear cells (PBMCs). These receptors all come from a man younger than 35 with type 2 diabetes. The CDR3 runs from the conserved cysteine through the conserved F or W. D genes are given only for firm matches. A row's size may be missing; if present it is once, few, many or a size class.

CDR3: CASSLTPGNTEAFF
DNA: TGTGCCAGCAGTTTAACCCCAGGGAACACTGAAGCTTTCTTT
J: TRBJ1-1
D: -
size: -
V: TRBV12-3/TRBV12-4

CDR3: CASSFGQNFNSPLHF
DNA: TGCGCCAGCAGCTTTGGACAGAACTTTAATTCACCCCTCCACTTT
J: TRBJ1-6
D: -
size: -
V: TRBV5-1

CDR3: CSAPPQGLQRETQYF
DNA: TGCAGTGCCCCACCCCAGGGCCTCCAACGGGAGACCCAGTACTTC
J: TRBJ2-5
D: -
size: -
V: TRBV20-1

CDR3: CASSQDRISRDEQLF
DNA: TGCGCCAGCAGCCAAGATCGAATCTCAAGGGATGAGCAGCTCTTC
J: TRBJ2-5
D: -
size: -
V: TRBV4-1

CDR3: CASSLGTDNEQYF
DNA: TGCGCCAGCAGCCTCGGGACAGACAATGAGCAGTACTTC
J: TRBJ2-7
D: TRBD1
size: -
V: TRBV4-1

CDR3: CSASPTYTDTQYF
DNA: TGCAGTGCTAGTCCAACCTACACAGATACGCAGTATTTT
J: TRBJ2-3
D: -
size: few
V: TRBV20-1

CDR3: CASGQASWETQYF
DNA: TGTGCCAGCGGCCAAGCCTCTTGGGAGACCCAGTACTTC
J: TRBJ2-5
D: -
size: many
V: TRBV25-1

CDR3: CASSTGKANYSYTF
DNA: TGTGCCAGCAGCACAGGGAAGGCTAACTATAGCTACACCTTC
J: TRBJ1-2
D: -
size: -
V: TRBV12-3/TRBV12-4

CDR3: CASSRRGGFEQYF
DNA: TGTGCCAGCTCACGTAGGGGGGGATTTGAGCAGTACTTC
J: TRBJ2-7
D: -
size: -
V: TRBV18

CDR3: CATARDPDEQYF
DNA: TGTGCCACAGCGAGAGATCCAGACGAGCAGTACTTC
J: TRBJ2-7
D: -
size: -
V: TRBV2

CDR3: CASSTQGAQYF
DNA: TGTGCCAGTAGTACCCAGGGCGCCCAGTACTTC
J: TRBJ2-5
D: -
size: once
V: TRBV30

CDR3: CASSWGTSGEETQYF
DNA: TGTGCCAGCAGCTGGGGGACTAGCGGGGAGGAGACCCAGTACTTC
J: TRBJ2-5
D: TRBD2
size: many
V: TRBV7-2

CDR3: CASSQQPQGVYGYTF
DNA: TGCGCCAGCAGCCAACAACCACAGGGTGTCTATGGCTACACCTTC
J: TRBJ1-2
D: -
size: -
V: TRBV7-9